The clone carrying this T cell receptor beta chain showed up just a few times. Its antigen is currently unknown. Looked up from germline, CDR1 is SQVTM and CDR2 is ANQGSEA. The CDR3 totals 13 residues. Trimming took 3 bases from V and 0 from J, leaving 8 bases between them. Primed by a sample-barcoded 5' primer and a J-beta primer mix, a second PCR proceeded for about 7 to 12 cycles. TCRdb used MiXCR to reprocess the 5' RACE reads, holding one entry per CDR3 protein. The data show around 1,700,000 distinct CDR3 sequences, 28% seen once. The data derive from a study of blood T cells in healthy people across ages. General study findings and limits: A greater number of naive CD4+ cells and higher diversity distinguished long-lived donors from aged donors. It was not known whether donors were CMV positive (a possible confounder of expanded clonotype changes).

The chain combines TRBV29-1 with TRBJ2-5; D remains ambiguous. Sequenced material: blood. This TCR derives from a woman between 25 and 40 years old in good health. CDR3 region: CSVDPAYQETQYF. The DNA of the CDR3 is TGCAGCGTTGACCCGGCGTACCAAGAGACCCAGTACTTC.